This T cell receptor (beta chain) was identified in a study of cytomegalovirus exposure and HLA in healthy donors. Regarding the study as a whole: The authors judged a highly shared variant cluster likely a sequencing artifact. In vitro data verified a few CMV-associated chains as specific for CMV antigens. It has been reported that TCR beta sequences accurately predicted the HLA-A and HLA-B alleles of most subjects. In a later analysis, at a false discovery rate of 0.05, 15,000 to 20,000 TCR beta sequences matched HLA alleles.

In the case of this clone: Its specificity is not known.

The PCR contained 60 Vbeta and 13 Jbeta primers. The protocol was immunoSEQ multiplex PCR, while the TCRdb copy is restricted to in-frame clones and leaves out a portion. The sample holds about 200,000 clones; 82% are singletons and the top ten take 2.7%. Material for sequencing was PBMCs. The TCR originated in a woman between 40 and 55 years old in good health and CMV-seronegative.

The CDR3 here is CASSGQGRGSGNTIYF. The DNA of the CDR3 is TGCGCCAGCAGTGGACAGGGAAGGGGCTCTGGAAACACCATATATTTT. The chain combines TRBV10-2 with TRBJ1-3; 7 bases are a match to TRBD1. This CDR3 has 16 amino acids. From germline, CDR1 is WSHSY and CDR2 SAAADI. Losses at the gene ends were 4 bases for V and 0 bases for J; bases not matched to a gene: 6.